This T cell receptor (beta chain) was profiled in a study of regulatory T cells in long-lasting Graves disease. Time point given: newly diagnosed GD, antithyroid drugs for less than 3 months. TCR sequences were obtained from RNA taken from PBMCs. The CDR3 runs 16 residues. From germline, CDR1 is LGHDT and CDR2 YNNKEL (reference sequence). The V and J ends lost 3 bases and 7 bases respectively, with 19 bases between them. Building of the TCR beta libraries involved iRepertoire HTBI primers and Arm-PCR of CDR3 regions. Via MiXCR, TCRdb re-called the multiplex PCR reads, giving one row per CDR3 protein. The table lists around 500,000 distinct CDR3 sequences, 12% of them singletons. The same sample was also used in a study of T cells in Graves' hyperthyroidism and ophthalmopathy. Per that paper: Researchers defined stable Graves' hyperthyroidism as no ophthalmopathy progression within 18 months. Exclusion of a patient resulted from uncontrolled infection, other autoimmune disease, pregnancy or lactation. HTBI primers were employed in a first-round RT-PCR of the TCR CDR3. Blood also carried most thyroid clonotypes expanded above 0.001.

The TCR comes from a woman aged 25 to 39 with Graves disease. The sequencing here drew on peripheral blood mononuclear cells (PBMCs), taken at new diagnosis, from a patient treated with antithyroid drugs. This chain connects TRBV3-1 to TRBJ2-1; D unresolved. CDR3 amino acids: CASSHDHLGAFNEQFF. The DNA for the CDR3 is TGTGCCAGCAGCCACGATCATCTTGGCGCTTTTAATGAGCAGTTCTTC.